A single sample is the source of the 7 T cell receptor beta chains below, sequenced in a study of control samples from healthy donors and cancer patients. This table comes from immunoSEQ multiplex PCR, and its TCRdb copy is limited to in-frame clones, with some not included. Among about 130,000 clones listed, roughly 94% were seen once. The sequenced material came from PBMCs. These receptor sequences come from a man in his 60s with colorectal cancer.

Concerning this clone itself: Other DNA sequences from this sample encode an identical CDR3 as well. The V and J genes are TRBV7-2 and TRBJ1-2; D is unclear. CDR3 size: 13 residues. V was cut by 1 base and J by 2 bases, with 5 bases left in between. Germline V gene data show CDR1 as SGHTA and CDR2 as FQGNSA. CDR3 sequence: CASSLDGNYGYTF. Here the CDR3 DNA reads TGTGCCAGCAGCTTAGACGGCAACTATGGCTACACCTTC. Supplemented by reference TRBV7-2 and TRBJ1-2, the full variable domain reads GAGVSQSPSNKVTEKGKDVELRCDPISGHTALYWYRQSLGQGLEFLIYFQGNSAPDKSGLPSDRFSAERTGGSVSTLTIQRTQQEDSAVYLCASSLDGNYGYTFGSGTRLTVV.

The rearrangement links TRBV21-1 to TRBJ1-6; the tabulated D call, TRBD1, remains unverified against the DNA. TRBV21-1 is classified as a pseudogene. The CDR3 has 18 residues. The CDR3 nucleotides read TGTGCCAGCAGCAAAGCGCCCCAGTTGCTCTCCTATAATTCACCCCTCCACTTT. It specifies CASSKAPQLLSYNSPLHF.

The rearrangement uses TRBV7-6 and TRBJ2-7, with D perhaps matching TRBD2 (6 bases). Per the germline V gene, CDR1 is SGHVS and CDR2 is FNYEAQ. V lost 5 bases and J 6 bases, leaving 20 bases between the germline ends. The CDR3 has 15 residues. CDR3 loop: CASSPSGLAPIEQYF. Written as DNA, the CDR3 is TGTGCCAGCAGCCCCTCTGGGCTAGCGCCAATCGAGCAGTACTTC. Supplemented by reference TRBV7-6 and TRBJ2-7, the full variable domain reads GAGVSQSPRYKVTKRGQDVALRCDPISGHVSLYWYRQALGQGPEFLTYFNYEAQQDKSGLPNDRFSAERPEGSISTLTIQRTEQRDSAMYRCASSPSGLAPIEQYFGPGTRLTVT.

In its sample, this clone was seen once. The chain combines TRBV5-4 with TRBJ1-2, with a weak D call TRBD1 (5 bases). The CDR3 has 15 residues. Trimming pared 2 bases from V and 4 bases from J, leaving 15 bases between. CDR1 is SGHNT and CDR2 is YYREEE in the germline V gene (reference sequence). In DNA, the CDR3 is TGTGCCAGCAGCTTAGAAAGGGCCAGGGCCTATGGCTACACCTTC. Amino acid sequence: CASSLERARAYGYTF.

The chain joins TRBV14 to TRBJ2-7; weak D call: TRBD1 (5 bases). The germline V gene has CDR1 SGHDN and CDR2 FVKESK. The CDR3 spans 13 residues. V lost 4 bases to trimming and J lost 5 bases, with 12 bases between them. Here the CDR3 DNA reads TGTGCCAGCAGCCGGGTCAGGGCAAACGAGCAGTACTTC. It is translated as CASSRVRANEQYF.

The chain is built from TRBV2 and TRBJ2-7; weak D call: TRBD2 (6 bases). Trimming stripped 6 bases from V and 2 bases from J, with 20 bases between. The germline V gene encodes CDR1 SNHLY and CDR2 FYNNEI. CDR3 size: 16 residues. CDR3 protein: CASSAWGTASPYEQYF. As DNA, the CDR3 is TGTGCCAGCAGCGCTTGGGGGACTGCCAGCCCCTACGAGCAGTACTTC.

The genes are TRBV29-1 and TRBJ1-2, with D tentatively TRBD1 (6 bases). With 0 bases removed from V and 5 bases from J, the gap between germline ends came to 10 bases. Per germline, CDR1 SQVTM and CDR2 ANQGSEA. CDR3 length: 13 amino acids. CDR3 sequence reads: CSVEEGARYGYTF. In nucleotides, the CDR3 is TGCAGCGTTGAAGAGGGGGCGCGGTATGGCTACACCTTC.